Presented here are 30 T cell receptor beta chains from one specimen sequenced in a study of blood T cell repertoires in COVID-19. The repertoire was sequenced with immunoSEQ multiplex PCR; TCRdb's copy has only in-frame clones and lacks some. Here the sample spans under 150,000 clones, roughly 90% being singletons. Material for sequencing was peripheral blood. Source of these receptors: a woman aged 65 to 85 who had recovered from COVID-19.

The chain is built from TRBV27 and TRBJ2-3; 10 nucleotides agree with TRBD2. The CDR3 totals 14 residues. Germline values: CDR1 MNHEY, CDR2 SMNVEV (reference sequence). V lost 6 bases and J lost 0; bases outside the gene matches: 0. In DNA, the CDR3 is TGTGCCAGCAGACTAGCGGGGAGCACAGATACGCAGTATTTT. Amino acid sequence: CASRLAGSTDTQYF.

This clone was seen just once. The chain joins TRBV2 to TRBJ1-5, with a possible D match to TRBD1 (5 bases). The germline gives CDR1 SNHLY, CDR2 FYNNEI. This CDR3 has 13 amino acids. Trimming pared 7 bases from V and 4 bases from J, leaving 11 bases between. The CDR3 region has the DNA TGTGCCAGCACCGCACAGGCGAATCAGCCCCAGCATTTT. Amino acids: CASTAQANQPQHF.

The genes are TRBV4-1 and TRBJ1-2; D possibly corresponds to TRBD1 (6 bases). Per the germline V gene, CDR1 is MGHRA and CDR2 is YSYEKL. V dropped 3 bases and J dropped 7 bases, with 18 bases sitting between them. The CDR3 length is 15 residues. CDR3 sequence (DNA): TGCGCCAGCAGCCAGCCGGGGGGGGCAGGCGGTGGCTACACCTTC. This gives the protein CASSQPGGAGGGYTF.

This rearrangement joins TRBV15 to TRBJ1-5; D not certain. The CDR3 length is 14 residues. Trimming removed 4 bases from V and 4 bases from J, with 11 bases in between. Germline loops: CDR1 LNHNV, CDR2 YYDKDF (reference sequence). CDR3 DNA sequence: TGTGCCACCAGCACTTTAGGGAGTAATCAGCCCCAGCATTTT. This gives the protein CATSTLGSNQPQHF.

The chain is built from TRBV5-8 and TRBJ2-2; 9 bases are shared with TRBD1. Trimming removed 4 bases from V and 5 bases from J; junction bases left unmatched: 9. The CDR3 sequence is 16 residues long. Germline values: CDR1 SGHTS, CDR2 YDEGEE. CDR3 in DNA: TGTGCCAGCAGCCGCCTGACAGGGGGGAATACCGGGGAGCTGTTTTTT. Its translation: CASSRLTGGNTGELFF.

V gene TRBV6-2 or TRBV6-3 combines with J gene TRBJ2-2, with 7 positions matching TRBD2. The CDR3 contains 14 residues. The V segment lost 5 bases and the J segment 5 bases; nucleotides outside the gene matches: 5. Germline V lookup: CDR1 MNHEY, CDR2 SVGEGT. The CDR3 bases are TGTGCCAGCAGTGAGCACGGGGGGACCGGGGAGCTGTTTTTT. Its translation: CASSEHGGTGELFF.

This rearrangement joins TRBV2 to TRBJ2-3, with D tentatively TRBD2 (7 bases). The CDR3 length is 16 residues. The V gene lost 6 bases and the J gene lost 2 bases, with 18 bases spanning the gap. Looked up from germline, CDR1 is SNHLY and CDR2 is FYNNEI. CDR3 coding DNA: TGTGCCAGCAGCTCGGGGGGATCGGGGGCCACAGATACGCAGTATTTT. Protein sequence: CASSSGGSGATDTQYF. The full variable domain, with the rest looked up from reference TRBV2 and TRBJ2-3, is EPEVTQTPSHQVTQMGQEVILRCVPISNHLYFYWYRQILGQKVEFLVSFYNNEISEKSEIFDDQFSVERPDGSNFTLKIRSTKLEDSAMYFCASSSGGSGATDTQYFGPGTRLTVL.

The V call is TRBV4-2, the J call TRBJ2-1; TRBD2 matches 10 bases. V trimming: 0 bases; J trimming: 8 bases; junction bases outside the gene matches: 10. Germline CDR1 is LGHNA and CDR2 is YNFKEQ. This CDR3 spans 17 amino acids. CDR3: CASSQEVRSGGAYEQFF. The CDR3 nucleotides read TGTGCCAGCAGCCAAGAGGTGAGAAGCGGGGGGGCCTATGAGCAGTTCTTC.

The CDR3 DNA is TGCGCCAGCAGCCAACAGGACTATAATTCACCCCTCCACTTT. Translated, it gives CASSQQDYNSPLHF. The chain recombines TRBV4-3 with TRBJ1-6; D is ambiguous. The germline V gene encodes CDR1 LGHNA and CDR2 YSLEER. Trimming pared 2 bases from V and 3 bases from J, leaving 5 bases between. The CDR3 runs 14 residues.

The chain carries TRBV19 and TRBJ2-5; D is undetermined. The germline gives CDR1 LNHDA, CDR2 SQIVND (reference sequence). CDR3 length: 13 residues. Trimming pared 5 bases from V and 4 bases from J, leaving 11 bases between. The CDR3 here is CASSPNAAETQYF. For the CDR3, the DNA is TGTGCCAGTAGTCCCAACGCGGCAGAGACCCAGTACTTC.

The chain has TRBV7-3 and TRBJ1-6, with 8 bases matching TRBD1. The germline CDR1 and CDR2 sequences are SGHTA and FQGTGA. The V segment lost 0 bases and the J segment 8 bases; nucleotides outside the gene matches: 3. The CDR3 sequence is 15 residues long. CDR3 sequence (DNA): TGTGCCAGCAGCTTAACCGGACAGGGTCATTCACCCCTCCACTTT. This encodes CASSLTGQGHSPLHF. The complete variable domain, with remaining parts taken from reference TRBV7-3 and TRBJ1-6, reads GAGVSQTPSNKVTEKGKYVELRCDPISGHTALYWYRQSLGQGPEFLIYFQGTGAADDSGLPNDRFFAVRPEGSVSTLKIQRTERGDSAVYLCASSLTGQGHSPLHFGNGTRLTVT.

This clone was detected only a few times. Other DNA sequences from this sample encode an identical CDR3 as well. The chain combines TRBV7-3 with TRBJ2-2, with 12 positions matching TRBD2. Germline CDR1 SGHTA, CDR2 FQGTGA. The CDR3 runs 15 residues. V lost 5 bases and J lost 4; bases outside the gene matches: 2. The CDR3 coding sequence is TGTGCCAGCAGCCTGGGACTAGCGGGCACCGGGGAGCTGTTTTTT. Translating it yields CASSLGLAGTGELFF.

This sequence joins TRBV7-2 and TRBJ2-5; TRBD2 matches 9 bases. The CDR3 is 15 amino acids. V gave up 5 bases and J gave up 1 base; unmatched junction bases: 5. CDR1 is SGHTA, CDR2 FQGNSA, per germline. The CDR3 DNA reads as TGTGCCAGCAGCCTCCTGCGGGGGGGCCAAGAGACCCAGTACTTC. Its translation is CASSLLRGGQETQYF.

This clone has a single count. V gene TRBV18 combines with J gene TRBJ2-3, with 9 bases matching TRBD1. From germline, CDR1 is KGHSH and CDR2 LQKENI. V shed 3 bases and J 5 bases; nucleotides not matched to a gene: 12. This CDR3 spans 17 amino acids. The CDR3 nucleotides are TGTGCCAGCTCACCCGAGCAGCGGGGACAGGGAAGAGATACGCAGTATTTT. This gives the protein CASSPEQRGQGRDTQYF.

This rearrangement joins TRBV5-1 to TRBJ1-6; no clear D gene. CDR3 length equals 16 residues. V lost 2 bases and J lost 7, with 16 bases in between. In germline, CDR1 is SGHRS, CDR2 YFSETQ. CDR3 protein: CASSLASRSGNSPLHF. For the CDR3, the DNA is TGCGCCAGCAGCTTAGCCTCCAGGTCTGGGAATTCACCCCTCCACTTT.

Concerning this clone: The germline gene is not matched at one end of the junction; a read error may be the cause. The chain joins TRBV7-7 to TRBJ2-3; 10 bases fit TRBD2. The CDR3 covers 16 residues. Germline CDR1 reads SSHAT; CDR2 reads FNYEAQ (reference sequence). CDR3 sequence (DNA): TGTGCTAGCAGCCCCGAAGGTAGCGGGGGGCGGAGTACGCAGTATTTT. Protein sequence: CASSPEGSGGRSTQYF.

The V gene is TRBV7-3, the J gene TRBJ2-3; 13 bases match TRBD2. Germline V CDR1 and CDR2: SGHTA, FQGTGA. This CDR3 is 14 amino acids long. V lost 5 bases, J lost 8 bases, and 4 bases stayed unmatched. The DNA for the CDR3 is TGTGCCAGCAGCCCCACTAGCGGGGGGGGTACGCAGTATTTT. Amino acid sequence: CASSPTSGGGTQYF.

The V gene is TRBV28, the J gene TRBJ2-3; the match to TRBD2 covers 10 bases. The CDR3 runs to 15 residues. The V gene end was trimmed by 8 bases and the J gene end by 3 bases; junction bases not matched to a gene: 8. Germline CDR1 MDHEN, CDR2 SYDVKM. The CDR3 nucleotides are TGTGCCAGCCCCCCCGGAGCGGGAGGGACAGATACGCAGTATTTT. It codes for CASPPGAGGTDTQYF.

J is TRBJ2-7 and V is TRBV6-6; D possibly corresponds to TRBD1 (5 bases). Between the trimmed V and J ends, which lost 5 bases and 0 bases, there was a span of 23 bases. From germline, CDR1 is MNHNY and CDR2 SVGAGI (reference sequence). This CDR3 has 18 amino acids. CDR3 coding DNA: TGTGCCAGCAGTCTAGAATGGGATAGACAGCCTATCTCCTACGAGCAGTACTTC. It translates to CASSLEWDRQPISYEQYF.

This chain uses TRBV29-1 with TRBJ1-4; 10 bases match TRBD1. Germline CDR1 and CDR2: SQVTM and ANQGSEA. V shed 4 bases, J shed 8 bases, and the junction held 4 bases outside the gene matches. The CDR3 is 13 residues long. CDR3 sequence: CSVGDRGLEKLFF. DNA of the CDR3: TGCAGCGTTGGGGACAGGGGTTTAGAAAAACTGTTTTTT.

The V and J genes are TRBV6-2 or TRBV6-3 and TRBJ2-7, with D maybe TRBD2 (7 bases). Per the germline V gene, CDR1 is MNHEY and CDR2 is SVGEGT. Trimming took 4 bases from V and 9 from J, leaving 22 bases between them. This CDR3 spans 15 amino acids. The CDR3 spells CASSSRRGAVYLQYF. The CDR3 region has the DNA TGTGCCAGCAGTTCCCGACGGGGGGCTGTTTATTTGCAGTACTTC.

V gene TRBV5-6 combines with J gene TRBJ1-2; D is perhaps TRBD1 (6 bases). Germline lookup yields CDR1 SGHDT and CDR2 YYEEEE. V was clipped by 5 bases and J by 3 bases, with 14 bases between them. The CDR3 is 14 amino acids. CDR3 DNA: TGTGCCAGCAGGGGGACACAGGGCGACTATGGCTACACCTTC. Translation gives CASRGTQGDYGYTF.

The count of this clone is one. The chain links TRBV7-3 to TRBJ2-1; 12 bases map to TRBD2. Germline V gives CDR1 SGHTA, CDR2 FQGTGA. CDR3 length equals 14 residues. V lost 5 bases to trimming and J lost 8 bases; unmatched junction nucleotides: 4. DNA for the CDR3: TGTGCCAGCAGCCCTAGCGGGGGGGCAGATGAGCAGTTCTTC. It translates to CASSPSGGADEQFF.

The CDR3 DNA reads TGTGCCAGCAGCGTAGGACTGATTAGCGCCGTCTACAATGAGCAGTTCTTC. It specifies CASSVGLISAVYNEQFF. This chain uses TRBV9 with TRBJ2-1; D is possibly TRBD2 (5 bases). Trimming took 0 bases from V and 3 from J, leaving 16 bases between them. Germline CDR1 SGDLS, CDR2 YYNGEE. This CDR3 region has 17 residues.

The chain employs TRBV28 and TRBJ1-4; D is ambiguous. The CDR3 is 14 residues long. The V and J ends lost 11 bases and 0 bases respectively, with 13 bases between them. Germline CDR1 and CDR2: MDHEN and SYDVKM. The CDR3 spells CACLEGSTNEKLFF. The CDR3 coding sequence is TGTGCCTGCCTTGAGGGTTCAACTAATGAAAAACTGTTTTTT.

This chain links TRBV6-5 with TRBJ2-5; D gene ambiguous. The germline CDR1 and CDR2 sequences are MNHEY and SVGAGI. Trimming took 4 bases from V and 5 from J, leaving 8 bases between them. The CDR3 contains 12 residues. The CDR3, as DNA: TGTGCCAGCAGTTTCCCCGGGGAGACCCAGTACTTC. As protein: CASSFPGETQYF.

The V and J genes are TRBV18 and TRBJ1-3; D is ambiguous. The germline V and J ends were trimmed by 6 bases and 4 bases, with 13 bases remaining between them. The CDR3 covers 14 residues. Per germline, CDR1 KGHSH and CDR2 LQKENI. The DNA of the CDR3 is TGTGCCAGCTCCCCTGATCAGGCAGGAAACACCATATATTTT. It is translated as CASSPDQAGNTIYF. Drawing the rest from reference TRBV18 and TRBJ1-3, the complete variable domain is NAGVMQNPRHLVRRRGQEARLRCSPMKGHSHVYWYRQLPEEGLKFMVYLQKENIIDESGMPKERFSAEFPKEGPSILRIQQVVRGDSAAYFCASSPDQAGNTIYFGEGSWLTVV.

This chain links TRBV9 with TRBJ1-3; D gene unclear. Germline V gives CDR1 SGDLS, CDR2 YYNGEE. This CDR3 is 15 amino acids long. Trimming stripped 1 base from V and 4 bases from J, with 12 bases between. The CDR3 loop is CASSVNSYLGNTIYF. DNA for the CDR3: TGTGCCAGCAGCGTAAACAGCTACTTGGGAAACACCATATATTTT.

The V call is TRBV29-1, the J call TRBJ2-1; TRBD1 matches 7 bases. CDR3 length: 11 amino acids. The junction had 5 bases not matched to a gene; V was cut back by 7 bases and J by 8 bases. Looked up from germline, CDR1 is SQVTM and CDR2 is ANQGSEA. The CDR3 protein is CSGETGDEQFF. For the CDR3, the DNA is TGCAGCGGGGAAACAGGGGATGAGCAGTTCTTC.

This CDR3 reads CAWPLDLKREGRGTGELFF. DNA for the CDR3: TGTGCCTGGCCCCTGGACCTCAAGCGGGAGGGCCGGGGCACCGGGGAGCTGTTTTTT. The chain combines TRBV30 with TRBJ2-2, with TRBD2 matching over 10 bases. CDR3 length: 19 residues. CDR1 and CDR2 (germline): GTSNPN, SVGIG (reference sequence). The ends lost 5 bases at V and 4 bases at J; junction bases unmatched: 19.